This T cell receptor beta chain emerged from a study of blood T cells in healthy people across ages. This clonotype was seen repeatedly, ten times or more. Its target is not known. Combining a sample-barcoded 5' primer with a J-beta primer mix, a second PCR ran for about 6 to 12 cycles. Each of the samples gave a minimum of 2.5 million paired-end reads that contained CDR3. TCRdb called the 5' RACE reads again in MiXCR, with one record for every CDR3 protein. The sample holds 950,000 to 1,200,000 distinct CDR3 sequences, roughly two fifths seen once. General observations from the study: The study regarded diversity estimates from one million T cells as underestimates. The fall in TCR beta diversity per million T cells was roughly linear with age. Diversity was higher, and naive CD4+ cells more numerous, in long-lived donors than in aged donors.

The TCR sequence derives from a man aged 18-30 years in good health. The source material was blood.

This chain's CDR3 is CSYAPPTDTQYF. In nucleotides, the CDR3 is TGCAGCTACGCACCCCCCACAGATACGCAGTATTTT. The chain combines TRBV29-1 with TRBJ2-3; unclear D gene. V lost 8 bases, J lost 2 bases, and 11 bases lay in between. The CDR3 loop spans 12 amino acids. In germline, CDR1 is SQVTM, CDR2 ANQGSEA.